The 11 T cell receptor beta chains presented below share a single source sample, sequenced in a study of T cells expressing NK-cell markers. From its re-call of the 5' RACE reads, TCRdb lists each CDR3 protein once, without DNA. Its clone listing holds 350,000 to 450,000 distinct CDR3 sequences. Sequenced material: blood T cells: a sorted CD56 or NKG2C T cell subset, CD4+ or CD8+ T cells, or bulk PBMC T cells (not recorded which). Every receptor here comes from a man aged 18 to 69 in good health.

This rearrangement joins TRBV7-9 to TRBJ2-4; TCRdb names TRBD1, which stays unverified in the absence of DNA. The CDR3 sequence is 16 residues long. CDR1 is SEHNR and CDR2 is FQNEAQ in the germline V gene (reference sequence). CDR3 sequence: CASSTRDRVAKNIQYF.

This sequence joins TRBV29-1 and TRBJ2-3; TCRdb indicates TRBD1, and absent DNA this call remains unverified. The CDR3 runs 13 residues. The germline CDR1 and CDR2 sequences are SQVTM and ANQGSEA. This CDR3 is CSVRPGGTDTQYF.

The rearrangement uses TRBV12-3 or TRBV12-4 and TRBJ2-1; the D gene TCRdb calls, TRBD2, cannot be checked with no DNA. This CDR3 has 18 residues. CDR3 sequence reads: CASSTYVYWRGEGNEQFF.

The gene calls are TRBV5-1 and TRBJ2-7; the D gene TCRdb calls, TRBD1, cannot be checked with no DNA. The CDR3 runs to 15 residues. Germline V gene sequence: CDR1 SGHRS, CDR2 YFSETQ. Here the CDR3 reads CASSLYGTARYEQYF.

This rearrangement joins TRBV7-2 to TRBJ2-5; TCRdb's assignment of TRBD1 cannot be checked, as there is no DNA. Germline CDR1 SGHTA, CDR2 FQGNSA. This CDR3 has 17 residues. The CDR3 reads CASSSPPAWGAGETQYF.

The chain couples TRBV5-1 to TRBJ2-1; TCRdb's D gene call, TRBD2, goes unchecked for lack of DNA. CDR3 size: 17 residues. Germline V lookup: CDR1 SGHRS, CDR2 YFSETQ. The CDR3 sequence is CASSSGGLAGRDNEQFF.

This chain connects TRBV29-1 to TRBJ2-1; the TCRdb D gene call, TRBD1, has no DNA to confirm it. The CDR3 has 17 residues. CDR1 is SQVTM, CDR2 ANQGSEA, per germline. CDR3 residues: CSVNGQGSLGSYNEQFF.

This chain connects TRBV20-1 to TRBJ2-3. Germline V CDR1 and CDR2: DFQATT, SNEGSKA (reference sequence). This CDR3 is built from 14 residues. The CDR3: CSARDFKDLYTQYF.

The chain recombines TRBV20-1 with TRBJ1-5; TCRdb's D gene call, TRBD1, goes unchecked for lack of DNA. Per the germline V gene, CDR1 is DFQATT and CDR2 is SNEGSKA (reference sequence). The CDR3 contains 13 residues. CDR3 residues: CSASGTIDQPQHF.

V is TRBV7-3 and J is TRBJ2-3; TCRdb's assignment of TRBD1 cannot be checked, as there is no DNA. Germline V gives CDR1 SGHTA, CDR2 FQGTGA. The CDR3 is 16 residues long. The CDR3 is CASSLRPGQGTDTQYF.

The chain links TRBV6-1 to TRBJ1-5; there is no DNA to check the TCRdb D call of TRBD1. The CDR3 is 13 amino acids. Per germline, CDR1 MNHNS and CDR2 SASEGT. This chain's CDR3 is CASSRAGDQPQHF.